This TCR beta chain was obtained from a study of T cells expressing NK-cell markers. Study-level information: Beta-chain profiling covered CD3+CD56+NKG2C+, CD3+CD56+NKG2C- and CD3+CD56-NKG2C+ sorted subsets. Of eight sequenced donors, seven were HCMV-seropositive and one HCMV-seronegative. Whole-study findings and limits: NKG2C+ dominant clonotype frequencies in 5 or 6 donors were about 1.0-7.0% of CD8+ T cells. These clonotypes, the leaders elsewhere, also led the CD3+CD56-NKG2C+ fraction in several donors.

With regard to this clonotype: Its antigen is unidentified.

The CDR3 is 13 residues long. Germline V gene lookup returns CDR1 LGHDT and CDR2 YNNKEL (reference sequence). TCRdb re-analyzed the 5' RACE reads; it lists each CDR3 protein once, without DNA. Its listing shows 400,000 to 550,000 distinct CDR3 sequences. This sequence originates from a woman between 18 and 69 years old in good health. The V call is TRBV3-1, the J call TRBJ2-3. Specimen: blood T cells: a sorted CD56 or NKG2C T cell subset, CD4+ or CD8+ T cells, or bulk PBMC T cells (not recorded which). This CDR3 is CASSQGGVDTQYF.